The clone carrying this T cell receptor beta chain was counted a single time. In germline, CDR1 is MGHDK, CDR2 SYGVNS. The CDR3 spans 10 residues. Trimming stripped 8 bases from V and 11 bases from J, with 10 bases between. This specimen belongs to a study of blood T cell repertoires in COVID-19. The overall study: PBMCs, B-cell-depleted T cells, or T cells provided the cDNA or gDNA that made up the material.

The authors' processing: Reference gene primer amplification gave nucleated cell count estimates. Assay used: immunoSEQ multiplex PCR; TCRdb lists only in-frame clones, some missing. The DNA was the basis for D and trimming; V, J and clone size are from that table. The top ten clones hold around 5.2% of a sample with 90,000 or so clones, 80% to 90% of them seen once. The chain has TRBV25-1 and TRBJ2-1; no clear D. Sequenced input: peripheral blood. The receptor comes from a woman older than 75 with active COVID-19. CDR3 in DNA: TGTGCCAGCCGAAACACAAAGCAGTTCTTC. This translates into CASRNTKQFF.